The text below deals with one T cell receptor (beta chain). The sample originates from a study of patients and donors after allogeneic stem cell transplantation. TCRdb fed the RT-PCR reads into MiXCR, producing one record per CDR3 protein. The sample consists of about a million distinct CDR3 sequences, roughly 18% of them appearing once. The CDR3 has 16 amino acids. Germline V gives CDR1 SGHAT, CDR2 FQNNGV. V lost 5 bases, J lost 4 bases, and 9 bases stayed unmatched. The gene calls are TRBV11-2 and TRBJ1-2, with 11 nucleotides matching TRBD1. Specimen: blood, either unsorted or a sorted T cell fraction (not recorded which). The clonotype originates from a human donor who was either an allogeneic HSCT recipient or a stem cell or donor lymphocyte infusion donor (not recorded which). It is not recorded whose cells these are; they may come from a transplant donor. CDR3 sequence: CASSRDRGELGYGYTF. The CDR3 DNA reads TGTGCCAGCAGCCGGGACAGGGGGGAGCTAGGCTATGGCTACACCTTC.